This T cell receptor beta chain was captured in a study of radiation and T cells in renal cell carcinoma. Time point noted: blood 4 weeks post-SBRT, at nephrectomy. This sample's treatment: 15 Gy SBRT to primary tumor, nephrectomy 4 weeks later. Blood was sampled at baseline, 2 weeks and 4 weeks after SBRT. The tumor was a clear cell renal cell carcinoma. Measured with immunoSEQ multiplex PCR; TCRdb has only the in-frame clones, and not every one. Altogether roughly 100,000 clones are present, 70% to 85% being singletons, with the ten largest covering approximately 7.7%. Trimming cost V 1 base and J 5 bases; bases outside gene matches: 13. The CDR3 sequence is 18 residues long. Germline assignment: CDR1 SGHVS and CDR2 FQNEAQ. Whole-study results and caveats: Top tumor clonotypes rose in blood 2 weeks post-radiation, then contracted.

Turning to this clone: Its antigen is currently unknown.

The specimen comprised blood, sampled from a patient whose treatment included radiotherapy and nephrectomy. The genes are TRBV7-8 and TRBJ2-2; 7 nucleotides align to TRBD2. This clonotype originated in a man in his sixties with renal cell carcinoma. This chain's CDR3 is CASSLVRSGTTGTGELFF. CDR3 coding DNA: TGTGCCAGCAGCTTAGTTCGGAGCGGGACTACGGGGACCGGGGAGCTGTTTTTT.